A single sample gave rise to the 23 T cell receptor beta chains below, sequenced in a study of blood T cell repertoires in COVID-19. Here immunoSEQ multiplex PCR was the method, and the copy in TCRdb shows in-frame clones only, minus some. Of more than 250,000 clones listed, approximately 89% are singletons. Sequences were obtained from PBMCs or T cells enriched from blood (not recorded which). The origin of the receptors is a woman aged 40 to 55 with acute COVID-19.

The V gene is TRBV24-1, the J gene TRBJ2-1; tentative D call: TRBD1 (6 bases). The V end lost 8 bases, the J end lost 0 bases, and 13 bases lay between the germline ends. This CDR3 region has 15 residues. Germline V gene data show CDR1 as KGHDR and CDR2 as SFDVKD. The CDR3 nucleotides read TGTGCCACCAAGGGACGGGACAACTCCTACAATGAGCAGTTCTTC. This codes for CATKGRDNSYNEQFF.

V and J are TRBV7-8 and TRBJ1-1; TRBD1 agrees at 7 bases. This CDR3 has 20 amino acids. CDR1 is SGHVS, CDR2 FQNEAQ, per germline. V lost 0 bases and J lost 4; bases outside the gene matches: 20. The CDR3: CASSLAYRMRQGVGRTEAFF. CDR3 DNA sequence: TGTGCCAGCAGCTTAGCGTACAGAATGAGGCAGGGGGTTGGACGCACTGAAGCTTTCTTT.

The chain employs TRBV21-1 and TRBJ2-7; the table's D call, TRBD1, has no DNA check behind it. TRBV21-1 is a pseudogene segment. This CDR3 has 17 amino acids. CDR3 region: CASSKAQVQGFLDEQYV. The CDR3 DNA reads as TGTGCCAGCAGCAAAGCTCAGGTACAGGGGTTTTTAGACGAGCAGTACGTC.

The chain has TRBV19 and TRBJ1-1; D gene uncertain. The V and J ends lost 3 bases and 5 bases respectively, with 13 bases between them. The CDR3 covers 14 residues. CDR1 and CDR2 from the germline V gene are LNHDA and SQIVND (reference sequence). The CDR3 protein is CASSIWEGWTEAFF. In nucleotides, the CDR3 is TGTGCCAGTAGTATCTGGGAGGGATGGACTGAAGCTTTCTTT.

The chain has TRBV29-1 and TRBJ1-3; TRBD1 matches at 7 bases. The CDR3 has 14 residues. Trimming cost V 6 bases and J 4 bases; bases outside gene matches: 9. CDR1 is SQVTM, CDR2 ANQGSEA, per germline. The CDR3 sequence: CSVVVNRGGNTIYF. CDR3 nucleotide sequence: TGCAGCGTGGTCGTTAACAGGGGCGGAAACACCATATATTTT.

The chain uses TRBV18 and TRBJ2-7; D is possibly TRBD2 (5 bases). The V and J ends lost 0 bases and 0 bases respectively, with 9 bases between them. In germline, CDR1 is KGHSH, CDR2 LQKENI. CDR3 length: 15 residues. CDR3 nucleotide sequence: TGTGCCAGCTCACCACCCGTGGACTTCTCCTACGAGCAGTACTTC. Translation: CASSPPVDFSYEQYF.

The CDR3 reads CASSLGRATYNEQFF. In DNA form, the CDR3 reads TGTGCCAGCAGCTTAGGGCGGGCCACCTACAATGAGCAGTTCTTC. V gene TRBV7-2 combines with J gene TRBJ2-1, with TRBD2 as a possible D gene (5 bases). This CDR3 region has 15 residues. Germline CDR1 and CDR2: SGHTA and FQGNSA. The V gene lost 1 base and the J gene lost 2 bases, with 9 bases spanning the gap.

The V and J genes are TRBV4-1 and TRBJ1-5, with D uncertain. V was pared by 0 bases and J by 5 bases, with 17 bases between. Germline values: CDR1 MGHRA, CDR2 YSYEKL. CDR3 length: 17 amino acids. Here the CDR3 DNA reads TGCGCCAGCAGCCAAGATAAATGGGCCGGGGTCCATCAGCCCCAGCATTTT. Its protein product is CASSQDKWAGVHQPQHF.

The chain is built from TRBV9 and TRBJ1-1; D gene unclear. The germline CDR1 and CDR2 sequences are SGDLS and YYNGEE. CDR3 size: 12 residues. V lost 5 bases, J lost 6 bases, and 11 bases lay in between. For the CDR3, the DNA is TGTGCCAGCAGTCCGAACAGTCCTGAAGCTTTCTTT. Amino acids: CASSPNSPEAFF.

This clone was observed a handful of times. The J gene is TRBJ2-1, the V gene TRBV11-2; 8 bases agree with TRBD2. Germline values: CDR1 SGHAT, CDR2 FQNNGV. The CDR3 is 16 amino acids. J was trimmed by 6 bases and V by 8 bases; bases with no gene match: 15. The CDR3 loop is CASSSEPGLVGNEQFF. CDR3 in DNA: TGTGCCAGCTCATCCGAGCCGGGACTAGTTGGCAATGAGCAGTTCTTC.

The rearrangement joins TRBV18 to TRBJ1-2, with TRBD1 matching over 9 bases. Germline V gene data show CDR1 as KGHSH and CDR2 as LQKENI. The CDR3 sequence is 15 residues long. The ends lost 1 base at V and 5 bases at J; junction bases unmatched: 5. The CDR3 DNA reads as TGTGCCAGCTCACCACGTCTGGACAGGGGATATGGCTACACCTTC. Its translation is CASSPRLDRGYGYTF. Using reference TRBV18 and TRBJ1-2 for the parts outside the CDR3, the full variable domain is NAGVMQNPRHLVRRRGQEARLRCSPMKGHSHVYWYRQLPEEGLKFMVYLQKENIIDESGMPKERFSAEFPKEGPSILRIQQVVRGDSAAYFCASSPRLDRGYGYTFGSGTRLTVV.

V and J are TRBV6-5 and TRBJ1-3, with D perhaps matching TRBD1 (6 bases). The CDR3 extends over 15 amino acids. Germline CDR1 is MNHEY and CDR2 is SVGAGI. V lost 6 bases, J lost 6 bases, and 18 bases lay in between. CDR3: CASRNTGYYENTIYF. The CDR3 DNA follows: TGTGCCAGCAGGAATACAGGGTATTATGAAAACACCATATATTTT.

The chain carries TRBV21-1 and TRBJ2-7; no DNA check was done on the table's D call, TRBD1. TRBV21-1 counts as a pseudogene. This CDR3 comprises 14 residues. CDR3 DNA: TGTGCCAGCGGACGGGGGCAGGGGGCGGGAGAGCAGTACGTC. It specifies CASGRGQGAGEQYV.

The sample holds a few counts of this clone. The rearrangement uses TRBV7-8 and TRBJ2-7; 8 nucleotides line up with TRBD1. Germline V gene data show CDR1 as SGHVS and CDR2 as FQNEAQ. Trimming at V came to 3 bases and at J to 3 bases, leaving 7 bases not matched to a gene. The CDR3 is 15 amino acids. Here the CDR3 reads CASSLAGTGDYEQYV. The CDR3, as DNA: TGTGCCAGCAGCTTGGCGGGGACAGGAGACTACGAGCAGTACGTC.

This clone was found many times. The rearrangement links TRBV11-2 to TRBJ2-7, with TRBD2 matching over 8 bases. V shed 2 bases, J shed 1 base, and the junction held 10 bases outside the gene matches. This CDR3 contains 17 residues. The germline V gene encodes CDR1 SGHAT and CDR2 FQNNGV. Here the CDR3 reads CASSLSGGPLLSYEQYF. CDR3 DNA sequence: TGTGCCAGCAGCTTATCGGGAGGGCCTTTGTTATCCTACGAGCAGTACTTC.

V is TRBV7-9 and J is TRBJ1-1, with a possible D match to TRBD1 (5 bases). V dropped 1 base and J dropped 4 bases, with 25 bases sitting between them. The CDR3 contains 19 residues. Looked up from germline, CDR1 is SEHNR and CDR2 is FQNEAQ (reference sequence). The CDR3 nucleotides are TGTGCCAGCAGCTTAGTTTTTATGCTAGGGAGGCCGGGGGGCACTGAAGCTTTCTTT. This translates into CASSLVFMLGRPGGTEAFF.

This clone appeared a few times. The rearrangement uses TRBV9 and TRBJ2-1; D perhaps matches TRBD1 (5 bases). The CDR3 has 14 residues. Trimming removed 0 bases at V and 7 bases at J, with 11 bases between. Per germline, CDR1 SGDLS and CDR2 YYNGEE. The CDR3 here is CASSVEMGLNEQFF. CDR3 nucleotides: TGTGCCAGCAGCGTAGAAATGGGGCTTAATGAGCAGTTCTTC.

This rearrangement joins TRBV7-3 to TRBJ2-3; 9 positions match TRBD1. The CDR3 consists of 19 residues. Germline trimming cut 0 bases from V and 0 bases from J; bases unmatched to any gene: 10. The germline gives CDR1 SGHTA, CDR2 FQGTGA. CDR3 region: CASSLTSVGDRASTDTQYF. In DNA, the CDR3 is TGTGCCAGCAGCTTAACAAGTGTAGGGGACAGGGCTAGCACAGATACGCAGTATTTT.

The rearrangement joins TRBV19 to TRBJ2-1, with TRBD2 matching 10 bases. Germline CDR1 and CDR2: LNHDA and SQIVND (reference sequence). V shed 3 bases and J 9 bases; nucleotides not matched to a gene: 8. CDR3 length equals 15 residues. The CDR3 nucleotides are TGTGCCAGTAGTATCGGGCTAGCGGGAGTCAGTGAGCAGTTCTTC. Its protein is CASSIGLAGVSEQFF.

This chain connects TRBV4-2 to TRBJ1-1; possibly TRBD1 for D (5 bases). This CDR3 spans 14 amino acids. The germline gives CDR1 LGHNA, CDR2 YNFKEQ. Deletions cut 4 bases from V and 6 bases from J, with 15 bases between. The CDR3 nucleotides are TGTGCCAGCAGCCGCCTAGGGGATGGGGCTGAAGCTTTCTTT. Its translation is CASSRLGDGAEAFF.

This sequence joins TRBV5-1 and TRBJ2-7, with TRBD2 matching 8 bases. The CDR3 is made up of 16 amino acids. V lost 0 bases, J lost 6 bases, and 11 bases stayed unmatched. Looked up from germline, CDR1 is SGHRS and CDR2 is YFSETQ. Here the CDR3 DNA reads TGCGCCAGCAGCTTGGGGAGAGGTGCGGGAGGCTTCGAGCAGTACTTC. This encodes CASSLGRGAGGFEQYF.

The CDR3 protein is CASSIQGSTGELFF. Written as DNA, the CDR3 is TGTGCCAGCAGTATACAGGGGAGCACCGGGGAGCTGTTTTTT. The rearrangement uses TRBV27 and TRBJ2-2; 7 bases are a match to TRBD1. V lost 5 bases and J lost 4; bases outside the gene matches: 4. The CDR3 is made up of 14 amino acids. Germline V gene sequence: CDR1 MNHEY, CDR2 SMNVEV (reference sequence).

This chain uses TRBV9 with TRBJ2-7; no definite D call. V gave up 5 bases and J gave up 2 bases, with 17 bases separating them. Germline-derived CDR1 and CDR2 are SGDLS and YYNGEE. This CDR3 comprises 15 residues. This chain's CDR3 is CASSSSPTRTYEQYF. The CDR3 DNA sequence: TGTGCCAGCAGTTCCTCCCCGACGAGGACCTACGAGCAGTACTTC.